Described below is a single T cell receptor (beta chain) sequence and its context. Its antigen is unknown. This sample was included in a study of CD8 T cells in ankylosing spondylitis. The study's findings and limits: Within ankylosing spondylitis blood, a TCR beta motif made up of roughly eight highly homologous variants appeared to be characteristic.

TCRdb re-derived calls from the 5' RACE reads in MiXCR, one entry per CDR3 protein. There are fewer than 250,000 distinct CDR3 sequences in the sample; 20% to 30% occur only once, and about 6.9% lies in the top ten. The germline V and J ends were trimmed by 3 bases and 2 bases, with 14 bases remaining between them. Per the germline V gene, CDR1 is SGHKS and CDR2 is YYEKEE (reference sequence). The CDR3 runs 15 residues. The chain links TRBV5-5 to TRBJ2-5, with D perhaps matching TRBD1 (6 bases). The receptor was derived from a male donor with ankylosing spondylitis or in good health (not recorded which). Sequenced: blood, either unsorted or a sorted T cell fraction (not recorded which). CDR3 protein: CASSSHETGQETQYF. The DNA for the CDR3 is TGTGCCAGCAGCTCTCACGAGACAGGTCAAGAGACCCAGTACTTC.